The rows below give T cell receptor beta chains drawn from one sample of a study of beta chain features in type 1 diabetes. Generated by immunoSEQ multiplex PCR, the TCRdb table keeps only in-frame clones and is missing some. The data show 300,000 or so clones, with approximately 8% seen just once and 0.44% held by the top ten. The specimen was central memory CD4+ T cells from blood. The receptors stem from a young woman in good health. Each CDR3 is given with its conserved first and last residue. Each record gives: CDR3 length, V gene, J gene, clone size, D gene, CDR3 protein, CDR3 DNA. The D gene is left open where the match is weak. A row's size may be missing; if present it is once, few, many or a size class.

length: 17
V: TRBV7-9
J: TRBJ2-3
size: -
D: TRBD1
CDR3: CASSPTRGTGASSTQYF
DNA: TGTGCCAGCAGCCCAACTCGGGGGACAGGGGCATCTAGTACGCAGTATTTT

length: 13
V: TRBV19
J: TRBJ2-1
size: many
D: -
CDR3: CASSTQGWNEQFF
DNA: TGTGCCAGTAGTACACAGGGTTGGAATGAGCAGTTCTTC

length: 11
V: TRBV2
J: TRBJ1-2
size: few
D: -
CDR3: CASSTGSGYTF
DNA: TGTGCCAGCAGTACAGGCTCAGGCTACACCTTC

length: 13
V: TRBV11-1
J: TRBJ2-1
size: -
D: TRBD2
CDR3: CASRIAGVNEQFF
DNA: TGTGCCAGCAGGATAGCGGGAGTCAATGAGCAGTTCTTC

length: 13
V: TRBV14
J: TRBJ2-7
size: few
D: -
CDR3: CASSQDRGWEQYF
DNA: TGTGCCAGCAGCCAAGACAGGGGCTGGGAGCAGTACTTC

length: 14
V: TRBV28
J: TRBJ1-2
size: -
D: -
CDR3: CASSSTGRLYGYTF
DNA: TGTGCCAGCAGTTCAACAGGGCGACTCTATGGCTACACCTTC

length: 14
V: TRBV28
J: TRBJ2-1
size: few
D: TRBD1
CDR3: CASRAGTVLNEQFF
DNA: TGTGCCAGCAGGGCCGGGACAGTTTTAAATGAGCAGTTCTTC

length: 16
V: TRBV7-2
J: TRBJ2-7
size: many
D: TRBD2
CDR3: CASSPIGLDISYEQYF
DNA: TGTGCCAGCAGCCCGATTGGACTAGATATCTCCTACGAGCAGTACTTC

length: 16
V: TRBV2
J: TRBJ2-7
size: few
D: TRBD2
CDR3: CASTSPGTSGNHEQYF
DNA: TGTGCCAGCACCTCCCCCGGGACTAGCGGGAACCACGAGCAGTACTTC

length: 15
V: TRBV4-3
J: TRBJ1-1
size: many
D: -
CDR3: CASSQEVGSRVNAFF
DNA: TGCGCCAGCAGCCAAGAGGTAGGGAGTCGGGTCAACGCTTTCTTT

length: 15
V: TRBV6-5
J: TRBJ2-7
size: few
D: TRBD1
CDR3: CASSYVGTGFYEQYF
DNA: TGTGCCAGCAGTTACGTCGGGACAGGGTTCTACGAGCAGTACTTC

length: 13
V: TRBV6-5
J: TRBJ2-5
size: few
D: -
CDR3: CASSRGVSETQYF
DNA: TGTGCCAGCAGTAGAGGAGTCTCGGAGACCCAGTACTTC

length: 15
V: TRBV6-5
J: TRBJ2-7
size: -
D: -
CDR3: CASSYTSQGTYEQYF
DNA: TGTGCCAGCAGTTACACCTCACAGGGAACCTACGAGCAGTACTTC

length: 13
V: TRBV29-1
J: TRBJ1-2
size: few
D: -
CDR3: CSVGGPSLYGYTF
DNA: TGCAGCGTTGGGGGTCCCTCTCTCTATGGCTACACCTTC

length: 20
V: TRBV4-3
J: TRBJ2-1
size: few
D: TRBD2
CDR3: CASSQSLEPTRGTSFYEQFF
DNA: TGCGCCAGCAGCCAATCCCTAGAACCCACCCGGGGGACTAGCTTTTATGAGCAGTTCTTC

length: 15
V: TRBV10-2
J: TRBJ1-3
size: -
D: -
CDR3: CASSANLRSGNTIYF
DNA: TGCGCCAGCAGTGCCAACCTGAGGTCTGGAAACACCATATATTTT

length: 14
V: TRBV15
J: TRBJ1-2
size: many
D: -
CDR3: CATSRDLGEYGYTF
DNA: TGTGCCACCAGCAGAGATCTAGGAGAATATGGCTACACCTTC

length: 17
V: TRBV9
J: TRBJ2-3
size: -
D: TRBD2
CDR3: CASSRGTSGRAADTQYF
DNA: TGTGCCAGCTCCCGTGGGACTAGCGGGAGGGCCGCAGATACGCAGTATTTT

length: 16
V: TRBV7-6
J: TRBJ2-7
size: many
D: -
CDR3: CASSLGSGVQVGEQYF
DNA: TGTGCCAGCAGCTTAGGTTCCGGGGTACAGGTAGGCGAGCAGTACTTC

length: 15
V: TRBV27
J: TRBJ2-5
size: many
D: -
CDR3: CASSLRKDSQETQYF
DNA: TGTGCCAGCAGCCTGCGTAAGGACAGCCAAGAGACCCAGTACTTC

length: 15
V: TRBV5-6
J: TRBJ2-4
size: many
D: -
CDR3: CASSPTPDSRNIQYF
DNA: TGTGCCAGCAGCCCTACGCCGGACAGCCGAAACATTCAGTACTTC

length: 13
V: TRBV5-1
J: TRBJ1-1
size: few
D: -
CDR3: CASSRTQGTEAFF
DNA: TGCGCCAGCAGCCGAACACAGGGAACTGAAGCTTTCTTT

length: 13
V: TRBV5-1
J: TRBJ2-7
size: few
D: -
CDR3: CASSLGAGWEQYF
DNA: TGCGCCAGCAGCTTGGGTGCAGGCTGGGAGCAGTACTTC

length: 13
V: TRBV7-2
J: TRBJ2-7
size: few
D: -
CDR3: CASSTPGQLEQYF
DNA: TGTGCCAGCAGCACCCCAGGACAGCTCGAGCAGTACTTC

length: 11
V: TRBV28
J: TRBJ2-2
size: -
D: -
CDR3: CASSFGRGLFF
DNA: TGTGCCAGCAGTTTCGGTCGAGGGCTGTTTTTT

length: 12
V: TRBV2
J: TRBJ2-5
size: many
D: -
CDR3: CASSWSRETQYF
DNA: TGTGCCAGCAGTTGGTCGCGAGAGACCCAGTACTTC

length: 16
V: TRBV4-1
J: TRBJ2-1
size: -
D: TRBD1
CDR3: CASSQVDRGIIHEQFF
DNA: TGCGCCAGCAGCCAGGTGGACAGGGGGATTATCCATGAGCAGTTCTTC